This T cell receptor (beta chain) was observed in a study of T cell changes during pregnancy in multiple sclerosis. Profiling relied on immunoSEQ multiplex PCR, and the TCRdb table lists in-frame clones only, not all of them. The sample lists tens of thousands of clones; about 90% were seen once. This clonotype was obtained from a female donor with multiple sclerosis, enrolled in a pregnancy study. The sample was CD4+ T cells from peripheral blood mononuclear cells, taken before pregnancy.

CDR3 in DNA: TGTGCCAGCAGCCCCAAACCGTCTAGCTCCTACGAGCAGTACTTC. Residues: CASSPKPSSSYEQYF. The rearrangement uses TRBV27 and TRBJ2-7; no firm D call. This CDR3 region has 15 residues. Trimming left V 6 bases short and J 0 bases short, with 15 bases between. CDR1 is MNHEY, CDR2 SMNVEV, per germline (reference sequence).